This T cell receptor beta chain was recorded in a study of beta chain features in type 1 diabetes. The investigators reverse transcribed all of the isolated RNA, so they sequenced expressed TCRB transcripts. Assay: immunoSEQ multiplex PCR; the TCRdb copy retains only in-frame clones and omits some. In the table there are over 650,000 clones, 11% to 15% of which are singletons. The purity of all sorted populations exceeded 98%. This clone was recorded a few times. The antigen is unknown. CDR1 and CDR2 (germline): GTSNPN, SVGIG (reference sequence). The CDR3 totals 14 residues. V lost 4 bases to trimming and J lost 4 bases; unmatched junction nucleotides: 6. General observations from the study: Among patients, naive, central memory and Treg TCRB repertoires appeared more similar than among healthy donors. A PCR bias possibly favoring shorter templates would apply equally to patients and controls. Type 1 diabetes patients had moderately but significantly shorter TCRB CDR3s in all four CD4+ subsets. In these data, an HLA type influence on TCRB rearrangement remained unresolved.

Specimen: naive CD4+ T cells from blood. The receptor was derived from a young man with type 1 diabetes. The V call is TRBV30, the J call TRBJ2-7; 11 bases are shared with TRBD1. The CDR3: CAWKHGTGGYEQYF. In DNA, the CDR3 is TGTGCCTGGAAACACGGGACAGGGGGGTACGAGCAGTACTTC.